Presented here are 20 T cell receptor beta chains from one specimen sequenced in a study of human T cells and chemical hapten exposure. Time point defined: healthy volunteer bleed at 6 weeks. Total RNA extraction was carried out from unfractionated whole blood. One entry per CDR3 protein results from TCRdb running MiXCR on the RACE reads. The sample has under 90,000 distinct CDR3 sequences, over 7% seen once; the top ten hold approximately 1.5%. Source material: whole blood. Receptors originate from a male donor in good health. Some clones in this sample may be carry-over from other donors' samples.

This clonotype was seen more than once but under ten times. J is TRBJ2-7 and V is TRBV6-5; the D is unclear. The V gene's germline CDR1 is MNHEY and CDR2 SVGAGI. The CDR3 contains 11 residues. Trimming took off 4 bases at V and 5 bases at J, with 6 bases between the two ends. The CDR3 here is CASSSTNEQYF. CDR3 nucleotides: TGTGCCAGCAGTTCGACGAACGAGCAGTACTTC.

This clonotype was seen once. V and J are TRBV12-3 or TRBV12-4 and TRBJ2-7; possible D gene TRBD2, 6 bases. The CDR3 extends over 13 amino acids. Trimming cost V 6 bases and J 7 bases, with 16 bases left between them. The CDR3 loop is CASSSRPAGEQYF. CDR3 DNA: TGTGCCAGCAGCTCTCGTCCGGCGGGGGAGCAGTACTTC.

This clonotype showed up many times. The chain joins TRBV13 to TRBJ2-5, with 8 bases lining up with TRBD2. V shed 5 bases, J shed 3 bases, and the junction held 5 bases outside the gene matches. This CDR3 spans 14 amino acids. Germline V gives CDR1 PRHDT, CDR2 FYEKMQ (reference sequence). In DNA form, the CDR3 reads TGTGCCAGCAGCCCCCCGCGGGAGGAAGAGACCCAGTACTTC. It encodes CASSPPREEETQYF.

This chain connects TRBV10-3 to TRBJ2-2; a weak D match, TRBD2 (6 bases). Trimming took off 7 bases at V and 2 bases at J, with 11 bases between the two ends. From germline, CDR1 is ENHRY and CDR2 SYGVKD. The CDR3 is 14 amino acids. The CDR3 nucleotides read TGTGCCATCACGGGAGCGGTAAACACCGGGGAGCTGTTTTTT. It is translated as CAITGAVNTGELFF.

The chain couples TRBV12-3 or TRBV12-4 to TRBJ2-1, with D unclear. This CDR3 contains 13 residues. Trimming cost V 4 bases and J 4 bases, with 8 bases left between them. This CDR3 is CASSSRTYNEQFF. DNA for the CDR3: TGTGCCAGCAGTTCGCGCACGTACAATGAGCAGTTCTTC.

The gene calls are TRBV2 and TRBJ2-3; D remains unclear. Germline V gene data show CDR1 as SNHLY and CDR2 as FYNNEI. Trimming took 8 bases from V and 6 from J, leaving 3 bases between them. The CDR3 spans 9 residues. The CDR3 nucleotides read TGTGCCAGCGCGGATACGCAGTATTTT. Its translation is CASADTQYF.

The CDR3 coding sequence is TGTGCCAGCGGGTCTCGGATCAAGCCCCAGCATTTT. Its translation is CASGSRIKPQHF. The chain employs TRBV12-3 or TRBV12-4 and TRBJ1-5; D is unresolved. Trimming cost V 8 bases and J 8 bases, with 13 bases left between them. The CDR3 sequence is 12 residues long.

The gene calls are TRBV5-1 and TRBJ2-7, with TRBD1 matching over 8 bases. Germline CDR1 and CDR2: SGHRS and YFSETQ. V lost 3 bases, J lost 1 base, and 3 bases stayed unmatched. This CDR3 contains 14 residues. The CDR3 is CASSWGTGSYEQYF. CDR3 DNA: TGCGCCAGCAGCTGGGGGACAGGTTCCTACGAGCAGTACTTC.

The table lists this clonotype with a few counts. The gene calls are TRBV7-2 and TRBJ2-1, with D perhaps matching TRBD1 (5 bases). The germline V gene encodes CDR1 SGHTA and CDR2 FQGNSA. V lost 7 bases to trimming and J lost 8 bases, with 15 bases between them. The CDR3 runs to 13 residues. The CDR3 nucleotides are TGTGCCAGCACACCCCGAAGGGGCGATGAGCAGTTCTTC. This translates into CASTPRRGDEQFF. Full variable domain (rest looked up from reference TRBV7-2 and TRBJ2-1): GAGVSQSPSNKVTEKGKDVELRCDPISGHTALYWYRQSLGQGLEFLIYFQGNSAPDKSGLPSDRFSAERTGGSVSTLTIQRTQQEDSAVYLCASTPRRGDEQFFGPGTRLTVL.

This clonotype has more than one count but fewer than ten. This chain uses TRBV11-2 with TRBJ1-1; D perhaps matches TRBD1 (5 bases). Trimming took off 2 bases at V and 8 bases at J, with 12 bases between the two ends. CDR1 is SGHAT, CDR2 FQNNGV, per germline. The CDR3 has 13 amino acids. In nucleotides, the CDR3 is TGTGCCAGCAGCTTAAGCCGGGACGTCGAAGCTTTCTTT. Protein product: CASSLSRDVEAFF.

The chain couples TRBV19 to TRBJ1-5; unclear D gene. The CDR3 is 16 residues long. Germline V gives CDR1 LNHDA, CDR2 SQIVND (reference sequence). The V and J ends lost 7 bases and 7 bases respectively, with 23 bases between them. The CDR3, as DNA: TGTGCCAGTACCCCTCGAGTCGGGGAGATAGAACAGCCCCAGCATTTT. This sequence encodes CASTPRVGEIEQPQHF.

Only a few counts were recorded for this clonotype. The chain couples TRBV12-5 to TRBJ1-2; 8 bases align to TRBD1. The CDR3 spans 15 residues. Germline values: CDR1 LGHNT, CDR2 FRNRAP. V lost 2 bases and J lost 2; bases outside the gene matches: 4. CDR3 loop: CASGLYRTGNYGYTF. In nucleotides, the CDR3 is TGTGCTAGTGGTTTGTACCGGACAGGGAACTATGGCTACACCTTC.

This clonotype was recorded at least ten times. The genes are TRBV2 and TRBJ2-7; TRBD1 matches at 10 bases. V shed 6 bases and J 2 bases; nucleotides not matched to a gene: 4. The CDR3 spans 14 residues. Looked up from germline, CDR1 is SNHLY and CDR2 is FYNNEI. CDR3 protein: CASRPGTGAYEQYF. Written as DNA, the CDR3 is TGTGCCAGCAGACCCGGGACAGGGGCCTACGAGCAGTACTTC.

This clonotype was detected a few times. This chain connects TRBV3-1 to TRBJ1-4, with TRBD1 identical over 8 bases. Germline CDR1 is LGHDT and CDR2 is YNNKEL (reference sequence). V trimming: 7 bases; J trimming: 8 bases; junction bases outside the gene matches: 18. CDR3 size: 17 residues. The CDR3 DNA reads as TGTGCCAGCACCCAGATGGGGTCCACAGGGGGAAGAGAAAAACTGTTTTTT. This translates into CASTQMGSTGGREKLFF.

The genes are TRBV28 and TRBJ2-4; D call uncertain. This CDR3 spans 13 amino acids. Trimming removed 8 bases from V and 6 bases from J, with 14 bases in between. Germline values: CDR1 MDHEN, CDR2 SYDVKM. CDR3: CASGEAASNIQYF. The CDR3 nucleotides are TGTGCCAGCGGCGAGGCGGCCTCAAACATTCAGTACTTC.

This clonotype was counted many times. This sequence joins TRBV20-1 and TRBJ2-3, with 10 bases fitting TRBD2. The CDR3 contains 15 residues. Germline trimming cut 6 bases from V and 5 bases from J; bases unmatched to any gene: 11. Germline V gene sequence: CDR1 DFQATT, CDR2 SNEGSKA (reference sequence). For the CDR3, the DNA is TGCAGTGCGACCACTCTAGCGGGAGTGGTAGATACGCAGTATTTT. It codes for CSATTLAGVVDTQYF.

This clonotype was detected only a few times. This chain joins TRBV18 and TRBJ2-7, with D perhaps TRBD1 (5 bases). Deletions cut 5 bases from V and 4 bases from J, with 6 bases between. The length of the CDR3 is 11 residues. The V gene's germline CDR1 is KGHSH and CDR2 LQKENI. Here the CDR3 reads CASSTGYEQYF. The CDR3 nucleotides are TGTGCCAGCTCAACAGGTTACGAGCAGTACTTC.

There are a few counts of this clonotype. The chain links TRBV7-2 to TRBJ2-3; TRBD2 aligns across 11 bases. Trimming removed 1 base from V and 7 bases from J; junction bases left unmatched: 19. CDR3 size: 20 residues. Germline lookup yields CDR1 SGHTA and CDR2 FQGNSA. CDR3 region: CASSLDGGREIAGGLYTQYF. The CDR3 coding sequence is TGTGCCAGCAGCTTAGATGGGGGAAGGGAGATAGCGGGGGGGCTGTATACGCAGTATTTT.

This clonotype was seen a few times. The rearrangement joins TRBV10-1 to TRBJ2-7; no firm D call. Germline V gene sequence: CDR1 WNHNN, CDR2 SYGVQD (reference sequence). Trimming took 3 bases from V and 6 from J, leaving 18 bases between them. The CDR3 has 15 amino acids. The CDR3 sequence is CASSDPANPAREQYF. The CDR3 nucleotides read TGCGCCAGCAGTGACCCGGCAAACCCGGCCCGCGAGCAGTACTTC.

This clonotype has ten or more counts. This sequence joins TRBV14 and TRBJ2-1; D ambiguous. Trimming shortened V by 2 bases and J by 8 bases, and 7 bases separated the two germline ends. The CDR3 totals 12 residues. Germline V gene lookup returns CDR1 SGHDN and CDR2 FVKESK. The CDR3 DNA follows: TGTGCCAGCAGCCAACGTAGGGATGAGCAGTTCTTC. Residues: CASSQRRDEQFF.